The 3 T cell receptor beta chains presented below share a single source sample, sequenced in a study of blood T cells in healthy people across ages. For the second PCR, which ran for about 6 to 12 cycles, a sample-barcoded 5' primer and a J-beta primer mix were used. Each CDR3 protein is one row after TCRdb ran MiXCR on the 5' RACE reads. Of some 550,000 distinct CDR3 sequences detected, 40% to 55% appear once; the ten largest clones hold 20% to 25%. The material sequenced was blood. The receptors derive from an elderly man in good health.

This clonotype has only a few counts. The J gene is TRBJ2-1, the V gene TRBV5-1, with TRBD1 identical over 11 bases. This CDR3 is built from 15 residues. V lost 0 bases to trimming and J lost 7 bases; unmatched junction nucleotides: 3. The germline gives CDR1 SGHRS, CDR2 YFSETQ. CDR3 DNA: TGCGCCAGCAGCTTGGGGGACAGGGGGTGGAATGAGCAGTTCTTC. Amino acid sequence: CASSLGDRGWNEQFF.

CDR3 DNA sequence: TGCAGTGCTACATCAGGGGCTCATGAGCAGTTCTTC. Translating gives CSATSGAHEQFF. The rearrangement links TRBV20-1 to TRBJ2-1; possibly TRBD1 for D (6 bases). Germline V gene sequence: CDR1 DFQATT, CDR2 SNEGSKA (reference sequence). V was clipped by 4 bases and J by 8 bases, with 12 bases between them. This CDR3 spans 12 amino acids.

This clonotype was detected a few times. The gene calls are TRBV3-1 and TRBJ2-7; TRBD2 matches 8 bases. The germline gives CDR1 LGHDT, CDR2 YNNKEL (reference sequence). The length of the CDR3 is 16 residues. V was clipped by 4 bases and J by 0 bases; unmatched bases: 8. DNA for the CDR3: TGTGCCAGCAGCCCTCCCCTTAGCGGGGACTCCTACGAGCAGTACTTC. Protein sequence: CASSPPLSGDSYEQYF.